This T cell receptor (beta chain) stems from a study of Tregs in tolerant kidney transplant recipients. Only in-frame clones appear in the TCRdb table, and some are missing; sequencing was by immunoSEQ multiplex PCR. The sample lists 200,000 to 300,000 clones; roughly 80% were seen once. Unstimulated regulatory T cells (CD4+CD25+CD127-), CD4+CD25- non-regulatory cells, CD4 and CD8 cells were FACS-sorted from thawed PBMCs. CDR3 length equals 12 residues. The V end was cut by 6 bases, the J end by 4 bases, with 9 bases between. Germline V gene sequence: CDR1 WSHSY, CDR2 SAAADI. The material sequenced was CD4+ T cells from blood. The receptor's source is a human donor in good health. The rearrangement joins TRBV10-2 to TRBJ1-1, with D possibly TRBD1 on 6 matching bases. The CDR3: CASRGALTEAFF. Written as DNA, the CDR3 is TGCGCCAGCAGGGGGGCCCTCACTGAAGCTTTCTTT.